These 31 T cell receptor beta chains were all obtained from the same sample, sequenced in a study of shared clonotypes between healthy human individuals. Generated by immunoSEQ multiplex PCR, the TCRdb table keeps only in-frame clones and is missing some. The sample has around 1.5 million clones; 95% to 99% are singletons. Sequenced input: naive CD4+ T cells sorted from blood. Sample subset: CD45RA+ positively selected. The source of these receptors is a man aged 25-45 years in good health.

The chain joins TRBV28 to TRBJ2-5; D ambiguous. Germline CDR1 and CDR2: MDHEN and SYDVKM. The CDR3 has 11 amino acids. Trimming cost V 7 bases and J 9 bases, with 12 bases left between them. The CDR3 sequence: CASKSRFAQYF. The CDR3 DNA is TGTGCCAGCAAGAGTAGATTTGCCCAGTACTTC.

As to this clone: Other DNA sequences in this specimen translate into the identical CDR3. This chain connects TRBV2 to TRBJ2-3; D uncertain. Germline V gene data show CDR1 as SNHLY and CDR2 as FYNNEI. Trimming removed 6 bases at V and 0 bases at J, with 4 bases between. CDR3 size: 12 residues. This chain's CDR3 is CASSRSTDTQYF. CDR3 bases: TGTGCCAGCAGCCGGAGCACAGATACGCAGTATTTT. Using reference TRBV2 and TRBJ2-3 for the parts outside the CDR3, the full variable domain is EPEVTQTPSHQVTQMGQEVILRCVPISNHLYFYWYRQILGQKVEFLVSFYNNEISEKSEIFDDQFSVERPDGSNFTLKIRSTKLEDSAMYFCASSRSTDTQYFGPGTRLTVL.

V usage is TRBV6-6 and J usage is TRBJ1-1, with D possibly being TRBD1 (6 bases). The V gene lost 6 bases and the J gene lost 1 base, with 12 bases spanning the gap. The V gene's germline CDR1 is MNHNY and CDR2 SVGAGI (reference sequence). This CDR3 is 14 amino acids long. CDR3 sequence (DNA): TGTGCCAGCAGCTCACAGGGTACGAACACTGAAGCTTTCTTT. This encodes CASSSQGTNTEAFF.

The V and J genes are TRBV7-6 and TRBJ2-7, with TRBD2 as a possible D gene (6 bases). The CDR3 has 14 residues. Deletions cut 5 bases from V and 6 bases from J, with 17 bases between. CDR1 and CDR2 (germline): SGHVS, FNYEAQ. The CDR3 DNA reads TGTGCCAGCAGCCAAAACCGTGGACTACGCGAGCAGTACTTC. Translation gives CASSQNRGLREQYF.

This CDR3 reads CASSYRTPENGYTF. DNA of the CDR3: TGTGCCAGCAGTTACAGGACACCGGAAAATGGCTACACCTTC. This chain joins TRBV6-5 and TRBJ1-2, with a weak D call TRBD1 (5 bases). Trimming took 2 bases from V and 6 from J, leaving 13 bases between them. From germline, CDR1 is MNHEY and CDR2 SVGAGI. This CDR3 region has 14 residues.

V gene TRBV7-2 combines with J gene TRBJ2-3; TRBD1 is a possible D gene (6 bases). V lost 1 base to trimming and J lost 0 bases, with 8 bases between them. Looked up from germline, CDR1 is SGHTA and CDR2 is FQGNSA. CDR3 length: 15 amino acids. Written as DNA, the CDR3 is TGTGCCAGCAGCTTAGGACAGGTTAGCACAGATACGCAGTATTTT. Translating gives CASSLGQVSTDTQYF.

The chain carries TRBV28 and TRBJ1-2; D call uncertain. This CDR3 comprises 14 residues. The germline CDR1 and CDR2 sequences are MDHEN and SYDVKM. V was clipped by 8 bases and J by 0 bases, with 13 bases between them. CDR3 nucleotides: TGTGCCAGCGGCGAACAGAGTCCTAACTATGGCTACACCTTC. It codes for CASGEQSPNYGYTF.

V usage is TRBV19 and J usage is TRBJ2-7; tentatively, D is TRBD1 or TRBD2 (6 bases each). V shed 6 bases and J shed 6 bases, with 15 bases lying between them. The CDR3 extends over 13 amino acids. Germline V gene data show CDR1 as LNHDA and CDR2 as SQIVND (reference sequence). The CDR3 nucleotides read TGTGCCAGTAGCCTACAAGGGGGGAGCGAGCAGTACTTC. It is translated as CASSLQGGSEQYF.

The V call is TRBV7-9, the J call TRBJ2-3, with TRBD2 identical over 7 bases. Germline V lookup: CDR1 SEHNR, CDR2 FQNEAQ (reference sequence). The CDR3 runs to 14 residues. The J segment lost 2 bases and the V segment lost 5 bases, leaving 4 bases of the junction unmatched. In DNA, the CDR3 is TGTGCCAGCAGCCAGAGCGGGAACACAGATACGCAGTATTTT. It is translated as CASSQSGNTDTQYF.

The V and J genes are TRBV7-2 and TRBJ1-5; D is undetermined. V was shortened by 2 bases and J by 5 bases, with 7 bases between the two germline ends. This CDR3 region has 13 residues. Germline V gene sequence: CDR1 SGHTA, CDR2 FQGNSA. In nucleotides, the CDR3 is TGTGCCAGCAGCTTATCCGGGGATCAGCCCCAGCATTTT. The encoded protein is CASSLSGDQPQHF.

V gene TRBV19 combines with J gene TRBJ2-5; 10 positions agree with TRBD1. The germline gives CDR1 LNHDA, CDR2 SQIVND (reference sequence). CDR3 size: 15 residues. Trimming cost V 5 bases and J 3 bases; bases outside gene matches: 6. The CDR3 loop is CASSVWDRGEETQYF. The CDR3 nucleotides are TGTGCCAGTAGTGTGTGGGACAGGGGAGAAGAGACCCAGTACTTC.

V gene TRBV11-2 combines with J gene TRBJ2-7; no definite D call. Trimming pared 0 bases from V and 2 bases from J, leaving 14 bases between. The CDR3 totals 16 residues. Per germline, CDR1 SGHAT and CDR2 FQNNGV. For the CDR3, the DNA is TGTGCCAGCAGCTTAGAGGTCACAGTGCTTCCCTACGAGCAGTACTTC. Its translation is CASSLEVTVLPYEQYF.

J is TRBJ2-5 and V is TRBV18, with 9 positions matching TRBD1. V was pared by 0 bases and J by 0 bases, with 11 bases of the junction left unmatched. The germline V gene encodes CDR1 KGHSH and CDR2 LQKENI. This CDR3 region has 19 residues. The chain's CDR3 is CASSPPAGQGRANQETQYF. In DNA form, the CDR3 reads TGTGCCAGCTCACCACCGGCAGGACAGGGGAGGGCGAACCAAGAGACCCAGTACTTC.

The chain combines TRBV28 with TRBJ2-2; 9 positions agree with TRBD2. Germline CDR1 and CDR2: MDHEN and SYDVKM. V trimming: 5 bases; J trimming: 1 base; junction bases outside the gene matches: 5. The CDR3 runs 16 residues. CDR3 coding DNA: TGTGCCAGCAGTCCTGCGACTAGCGGGAACACCGGGGAGCTGTTTTTT. This codes for CASSPATSGNTGELFF.

The V and J genes are TRBV4-1 and TRBJ2-7; a possible D gene is TRBD1 (5 bases). The CDR3 spans 15 residues. Trimming left V 1 base short and J 1 base short, with 11 bases between. Germline CDR1 MGHRA, CDR2 YSYEKL. The CDR3 loop is CASSQVIRVSYEQYF. The CDR3, as DNA: TGCGCCAGCAGCCAAGTAATCAGGGTATCCTACGAGCAGTACTTC.

This chain connects TRBV12-5 to TRBJ2-7; no clear D. This CDR3 has 13 residues. V lost 0 bases and J lost 2, with 5 bases in between. Per the germline V gene, CDR1 is LGHNT and CDR2 is FRNRAP. CDR3 sequence: CASGLVLPYEQYF. For the CDR3, the DNA is TGTGCTAGTGGTTTGGTACTTCCCTACGAGCAGTACTTC.

The V gene is TRBV27, the J gene TRBJ2-7, with a possible D match to TRBD2 (6 bases). The CDR3 runs 14 residues. From germline, CDR1 is MNHEY and CDR2 SMNVEV (reference sequence). Trimming removed 7 bases at V and 5 bases at J, with 18 bases between. CDR3 protein: CASTDNSRRDEQYF. DNA of the CDR3: TGTGCCAGCACCGATAACTCACGGAGGGACGAGCAGTACTTC.

The V and J genes are TRBV11-3 and TRBJ2-3; D unresolved. Trimming took off 5 bases at V and 0 bases at J, with 9 bases between the two ends. Per germline, CDR1 SGHNT and CDR2 YENEEA. The CDR3 covers 14 residues. CDR3 in DNA: TGTGCCAGCAGCGAGTTGGCTAGCACAGATACGCAGTATTTT. It codes for CASSELASTDTQYF.

The V and J genes are TRBV6-5 and TRBJ2-7; D unclear. Germline values: CDR1 MNHEY, CDR2 SVGAGI. The CDR3 spans 16 residues. V was pared by 1 base and J by 2 bases, with 15 bases between. The CDR3 DNA is TGTGCCAGCAGTTACTATACCAACCCGGACCCCTACGAGCAGTACTTC. Translation gives CASSYYTNPDPYEQYF.

This sequence joins TRBV4-3 and TRBJ2-3; 7 nucleotides match TRBD2. CDR1 and CDR2 from the germline V gene are LGHNA and YSLEER. CDR3 length: 15 amino acids. Germline trimming cut 1 base from V and 6 bases from J; bases unmatched to any gene: 7. In nucleotides, the CDR3 is TGCGCCAGCAGCCAAGGGGAGGGAGGGCCCGATACGCAGTATTTT. This encodes CASSQGEGGPDTQYF.

The chain carries TRBV28 and TRBJ1-3; TRBD1 is a possible D gene (6 bases). Germline V gene data show CDR1 as MDHEN and CDR2 as SYDVKM. V shed 5 bases and J shed 4 bases, with 21 bases lying between them. The CDR3 is 17 amino acids. The DNA for the CDR3 is TGTGCCAGCAGTCTCCTACCGGACAGAATTGGCGGAAACACCATATATTTT. Translation: CASSLLPDRIGGNTIYF.

The genes are TRBV7-9 and TRBJ2-1, with 7 nucleotides matching TRBD2. The CDR3 contains 17 residues. CDR1 and CDR2 (germline): SEHNR, FQNEAQ (reference sequence). The V segment lost 5 bases and the J segment 3 bases; nucleotides outside the gene matches: 13. The CDR3 DNA is TGTGCCAGCAGCCCCGGATTTGGTGGGACTAACTACAATGAGCAGTTCTTC. Residues: CASSPGFGGTNYNEQFF.

The chain joins TRBV7-8 to TRBJ2-1, with 10 bases fitting TRBD2. This CDR3 region has 18 residues. Germline loops: CDR1 SGHVS, CDR2 FQNEAQ. The V gene end was trimmed by 3 bases and the J gene end by 1 base; junction bases not matched to a gene: 9. The CDR3 is CASSFPSGSFRSYNEQFF. In nucleotides, the CDR3 is TGTGCCAGCAGCTTCCCTAGCGGGAGTTTCCGATCCTACAATGAGCAGTTCTTC. Filled out from reference TRBV7-8 and TRBJ2-1, the complete variable domain reads GAGVSQSPRYKVAKRGQDVALRCDPISGHVSLFWYQQALGQGPEFLTYFQNEAQLDKSGLPSDRFFAERPEGSVSTLKIQRTQQEDSAVYLCASSFPSGSFRSYNEQFFGPGTRLTVL.

The genes are TRBV7-9 and TRBJ2-2, with D maybe TRBD1 (5 bases). V shed 6 bases and J shed 6 bases, with 20 bases lying between them. Germline loops: CDR1 SEHNR, CDR2 FQNEAQ (reference sequence). The CDR3 runs to 16 residues. The CDR3 DNA is TGTGCCAGCAGGCTAGTCTCAGGGTCATTTGCCGGGGAGCTGTTTTTT. Its translation is CASRLVSGSFAGELFF.

V is TRBV4-3 and J is TRBJ2-2, with 8 bases that match TRBD2. Germline CDR1 reads LGHNA; CDR2 reads YSLEER. The CDR3 runs to 19 residues. Trimming removed 0 bases from V and 0 bases from J; junction bases left unmatched: 9. In nucleotides, the CDR3 is TGCGCCAGCAGCCAAGATATGATAGCGGGATCGGCGAACACCGGGGAGCTGTTTTTT. It encodes CASSQDMIAGSANTGELFF.

CDR3 residues: CASSLLTHHARAGEQFF. CDR3 nucleotides: TGTGCCAGCAGTTTACTAACGCACCATGCTAGGGCGGGTGAGCAGTTCTTC. The V call is TRBV27, the J call TRBJ2-1; tentatively, D is TRBD2 (5 bases). Deletions cut 2 bases from V and 9 bases from J, with 23 bases between. CDR1 and CDR2 (germline): MNHEY, SMNVEV (reference sequence). The CDR3 contains 17 residues.

The genes are TRBV11-2 and TRBJ2-5; 8 bases agree with TRBD2. J gave up 5 bases and V 6 bases, and 2 bases lay outside the gene matches. The germline V gene has CDR1 SGHAT and CDR2 FQNNGV. This CDR3 is 12 amino acids long. The CDR3 loop reads CASRGLGETQYF. CDR3 coding DNA: TGTGCCAGCAGGGGACTAGGGGAGACCCAGTACTTC.

This clone was detected once. V usage is TRBV27 and J usage is TRBJ2-3, with unresolved D. The CDR3 runs 13 residues. The germline CDR1 and CDR2 sequences are MNHEY and SMNVEV (reference sequence). Trimming removed 2 bases from V and 6 bases from J, with 9 bases in between. CDR3 sequence reads: CASSLLGVDTQYF. CDR3 DNA: TGTGCCAGCAGTTTACTCGGCGTTGATACGCAGTATTTT.

This clone occurred once. The chain recombines TRBV18 with TRBJ2-1; D may be TRBD1 (5 bases). V lost 5 bases to trimming and J lost 6 bases, with 17 bases between them. The CDR3 runs 15 residues. Per germline, CDR1 KGHSH and CDR2 LQKENI. The CDR3 here is CASSYDGGRVNEQFF. The DNA for the CDR3 is TGTGCCAGCTCATACGACGGCGGCAGGGTCAATGAGCAGTTCTTC.

This clone has a single count. This sequence joins TRBV4-2 and TRBJ2-3, with a possible D match to TRBD1 (5 bases). The ends were cut back, 3 bases at V and 10 bases at J, with 11 bases in the middle. CDR3 length: 12 residues. Germline V lookup: CDR1 LGHNA, CDR2 YNFKEQ. CDR3 bases: TGTGCCAGCAGCCAGGGGCCCACTTCGCAGTATTTT. Its protein product is CASSQGPTSQYF.

V gene TRBV7-2 combines with J gene TRBJ2-5; a possible D gene is TRBD2 (5 bases). Germline V gene data show CDR1 as SGHTA and CDR2 as FQGNSA. V was shortened by 3 bases and J by 2 bases, with 13 bases between the two germline ends. The CDR3 spans 15 residues. The DNA of the CDR3 is TGTGCCAGCAGCTTCCGGACTGTGGGGCAAGAGACCCAGTACTTC. As protein: CASSFRTVGQETQYF.